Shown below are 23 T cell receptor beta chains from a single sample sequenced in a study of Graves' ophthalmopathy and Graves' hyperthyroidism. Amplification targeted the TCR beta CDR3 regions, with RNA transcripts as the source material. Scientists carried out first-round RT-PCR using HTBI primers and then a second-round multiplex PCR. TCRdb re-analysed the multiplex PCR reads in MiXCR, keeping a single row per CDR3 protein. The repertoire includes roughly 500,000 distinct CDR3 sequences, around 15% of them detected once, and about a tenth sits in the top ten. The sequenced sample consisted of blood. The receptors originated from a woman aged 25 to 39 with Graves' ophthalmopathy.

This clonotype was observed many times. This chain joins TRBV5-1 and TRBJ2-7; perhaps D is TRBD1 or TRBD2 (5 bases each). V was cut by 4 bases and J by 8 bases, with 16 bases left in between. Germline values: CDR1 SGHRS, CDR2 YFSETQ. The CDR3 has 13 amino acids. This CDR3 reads CASSLDLGPQQYF. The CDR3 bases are TGCGCCAGCAGCCTGGACTTGGGGCCCCAGCAGTACTTC.

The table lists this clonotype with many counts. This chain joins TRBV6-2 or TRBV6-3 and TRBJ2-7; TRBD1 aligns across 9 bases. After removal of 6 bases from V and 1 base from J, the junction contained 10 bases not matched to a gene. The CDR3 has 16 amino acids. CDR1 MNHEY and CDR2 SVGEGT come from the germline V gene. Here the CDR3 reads CASRSPGQGISYEQYF. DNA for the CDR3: TGTGCCAGCAGATCTCCGGGACAGGGTATTTCCTACGAGCAGTACTTC.

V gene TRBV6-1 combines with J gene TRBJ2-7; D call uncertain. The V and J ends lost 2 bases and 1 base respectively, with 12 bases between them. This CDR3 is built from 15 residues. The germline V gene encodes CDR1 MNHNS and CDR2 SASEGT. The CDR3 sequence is CASSEFKVGSYEQYF. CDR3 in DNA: TGTGCCAGCAGTGAATTCAAGGTCGGGTCCTACGAGCAGTACTTC.

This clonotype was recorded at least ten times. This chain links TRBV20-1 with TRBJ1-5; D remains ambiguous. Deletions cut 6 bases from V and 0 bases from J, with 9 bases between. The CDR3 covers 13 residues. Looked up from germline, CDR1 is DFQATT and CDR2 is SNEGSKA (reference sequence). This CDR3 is CSAARDSNQPQHF. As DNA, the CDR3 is TGCAGTGCCGCGCGCGATAGCAATCAGCCCCAGCATTTT.

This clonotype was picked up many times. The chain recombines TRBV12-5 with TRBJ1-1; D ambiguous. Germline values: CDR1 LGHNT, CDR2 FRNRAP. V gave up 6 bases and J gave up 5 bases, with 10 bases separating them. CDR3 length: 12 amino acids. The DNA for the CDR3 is TGTGCTAGTGGCTTCACGGGAACTGAAGCTTTCTTT. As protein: CASGFTGTEAFF.

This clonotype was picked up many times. The CDR3 DNA sequence: TGTGCCAGCAGTGTGTCGGGACAGGCCGTACCCAGCAATCAGCCCCAGCATTTT. It translates to CASSVSGQAVPSNQPQHF. The chain is built from TRBV6-4 and TRBJ1-5, with TRBD1 identical over 8 bases. There are 18 residues in the CDR3. The germline gives CDR1 MRHNA, CDR2 SNTAGT. V was clipped by 4 bases and J by 1 base; unmatched bases: 12.

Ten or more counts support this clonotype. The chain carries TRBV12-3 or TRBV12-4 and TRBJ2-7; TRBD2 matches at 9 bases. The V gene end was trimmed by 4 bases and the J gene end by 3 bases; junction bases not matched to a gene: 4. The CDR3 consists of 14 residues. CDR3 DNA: TGTGCCAGCAGTTCTGAGACTAGCGGCTACGAGCAGTACTTC. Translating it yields CASSSETSGYEQYF.

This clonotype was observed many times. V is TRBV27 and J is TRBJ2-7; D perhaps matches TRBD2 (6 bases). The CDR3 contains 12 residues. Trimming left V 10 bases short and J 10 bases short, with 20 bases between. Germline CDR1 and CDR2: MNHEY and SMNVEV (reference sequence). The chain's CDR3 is CATAKGRGRQYF. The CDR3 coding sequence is TGTGCCACCGCTAAGGGGCGGGGAAGACAGTACTTC.

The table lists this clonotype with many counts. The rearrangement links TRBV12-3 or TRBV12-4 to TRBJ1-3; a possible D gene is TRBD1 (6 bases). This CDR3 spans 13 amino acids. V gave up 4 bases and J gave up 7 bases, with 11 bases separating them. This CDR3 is CASSYRAGNTIYF. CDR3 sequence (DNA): TGTGCCAGCAGTTACAGGGCGGGGAACACCATATATTTT.

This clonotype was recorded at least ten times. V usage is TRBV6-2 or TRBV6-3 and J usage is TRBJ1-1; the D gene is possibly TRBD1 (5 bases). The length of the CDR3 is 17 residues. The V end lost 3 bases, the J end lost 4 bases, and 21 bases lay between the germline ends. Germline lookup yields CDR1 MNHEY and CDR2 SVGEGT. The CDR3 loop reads CASSYVTGAGLGTEAFF. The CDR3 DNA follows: TGTGCCAGCAGTTATGTCACCGGGGCAGGCCTCGGCACTGAAGCTTTCTTT.

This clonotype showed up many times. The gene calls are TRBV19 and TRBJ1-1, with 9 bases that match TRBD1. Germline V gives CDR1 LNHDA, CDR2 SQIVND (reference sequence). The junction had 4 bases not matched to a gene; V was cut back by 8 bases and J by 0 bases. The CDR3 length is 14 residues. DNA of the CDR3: TGTGCCAGTTCCCGGGACAGGGTGAACACTGAAGCTTTCTTT. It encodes CASSRDRVNTEAFF.

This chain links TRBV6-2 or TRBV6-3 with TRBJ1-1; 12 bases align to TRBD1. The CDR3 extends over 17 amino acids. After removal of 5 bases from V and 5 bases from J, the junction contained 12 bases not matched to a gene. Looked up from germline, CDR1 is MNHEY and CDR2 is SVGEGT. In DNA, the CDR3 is TGTGCCAGCAGTCCTCCGGGACAGGGGGCGCGTGGGACTGAAGCTTTCTTT. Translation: CASSPPGQGARGTEAFF.

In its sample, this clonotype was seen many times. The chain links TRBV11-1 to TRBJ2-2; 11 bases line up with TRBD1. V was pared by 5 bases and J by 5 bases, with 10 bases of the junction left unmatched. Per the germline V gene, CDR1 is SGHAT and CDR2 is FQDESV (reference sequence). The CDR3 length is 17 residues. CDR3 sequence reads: CASSPSGQGAGTGELFF. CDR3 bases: TGTGCCAGCAGCCCGAGCGGACAGGGGGCTGGTACCGGGGAGCTGTTTTTT.

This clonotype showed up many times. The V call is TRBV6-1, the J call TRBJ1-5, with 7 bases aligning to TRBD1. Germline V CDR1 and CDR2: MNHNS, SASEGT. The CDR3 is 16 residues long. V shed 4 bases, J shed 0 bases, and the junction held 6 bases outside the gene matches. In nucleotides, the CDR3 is TGTGCCAGCAGTGCCTCTAACAGGGGTAGCAATCAGCCCCAGCATTTT. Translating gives CASSASNRGSNQPQHF.

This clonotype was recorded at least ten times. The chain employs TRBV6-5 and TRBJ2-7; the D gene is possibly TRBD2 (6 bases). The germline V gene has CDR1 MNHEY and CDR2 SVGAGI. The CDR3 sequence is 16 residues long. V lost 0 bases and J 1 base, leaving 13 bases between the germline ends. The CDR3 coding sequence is TGTGCCAGCAGTTACTCGAAGGGAGGCCATTCCTACGAGCAGTACTTC. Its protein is CASSYSKGGHSYEQYF.

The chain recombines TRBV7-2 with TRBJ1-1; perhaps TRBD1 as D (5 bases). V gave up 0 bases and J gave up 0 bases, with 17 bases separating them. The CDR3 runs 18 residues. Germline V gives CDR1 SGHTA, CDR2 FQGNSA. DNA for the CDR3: TGTGCCAGCAGCTTAGCGTCGGGTATTCGAGGGGTGAACACTGAAGCTTTCTTT. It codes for CASSLASGIRGVNTEAFF.

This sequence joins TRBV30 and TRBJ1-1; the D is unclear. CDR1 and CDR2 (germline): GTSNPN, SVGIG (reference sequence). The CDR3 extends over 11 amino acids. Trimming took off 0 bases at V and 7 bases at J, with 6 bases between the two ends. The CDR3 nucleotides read TGTGCCTGGAGTGTACGGTTTGAAGCTTTCTTT. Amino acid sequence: CAWSVRFEAFF.

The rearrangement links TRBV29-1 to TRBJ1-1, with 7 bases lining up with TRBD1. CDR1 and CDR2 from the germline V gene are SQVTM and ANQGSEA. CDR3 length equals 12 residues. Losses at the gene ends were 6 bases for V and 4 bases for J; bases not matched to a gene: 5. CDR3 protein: CSVLTGVTEAFF. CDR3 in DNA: TGCAGCGTGCTAACAGGGGTCACTGAAGCTTTCTTT.

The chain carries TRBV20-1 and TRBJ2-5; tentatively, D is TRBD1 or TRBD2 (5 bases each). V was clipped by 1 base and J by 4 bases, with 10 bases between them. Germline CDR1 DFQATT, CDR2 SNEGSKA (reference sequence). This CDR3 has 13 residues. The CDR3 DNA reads TGCAGTGCTAGAGCGGGGCCAGGAGAGACCCAGTACTTC. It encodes CSARAGPGETQYF.

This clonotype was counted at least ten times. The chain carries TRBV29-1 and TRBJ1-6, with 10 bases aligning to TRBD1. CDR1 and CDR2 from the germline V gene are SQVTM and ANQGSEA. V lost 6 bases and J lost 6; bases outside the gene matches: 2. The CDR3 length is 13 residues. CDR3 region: CSVGQGGNSPLHF. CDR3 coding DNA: TGCAGCGTAGGACAGGGGGGTAATTCACCCCTCCACTTT.

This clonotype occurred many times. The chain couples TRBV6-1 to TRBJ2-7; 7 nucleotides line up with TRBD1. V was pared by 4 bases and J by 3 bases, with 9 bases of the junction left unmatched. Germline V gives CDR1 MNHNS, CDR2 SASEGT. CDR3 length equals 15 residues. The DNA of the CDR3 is TGTGCCAGCAGTGGGAGAGGGGGCGAAATCTACGAGCAGTACTTC. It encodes CASSGRGGEIYEQYF.

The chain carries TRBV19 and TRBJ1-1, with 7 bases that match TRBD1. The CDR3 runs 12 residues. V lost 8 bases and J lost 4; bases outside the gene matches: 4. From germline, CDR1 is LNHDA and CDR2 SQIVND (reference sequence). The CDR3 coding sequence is TGTGCCAGTCAGCAGGGGGGCACTGAAGCTTTCTTT. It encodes CASQQGGTEAFF. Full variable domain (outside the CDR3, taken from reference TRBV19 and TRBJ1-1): DGGITQSPKYLFRKEGQNVTLSCEQNLNHDAMYWYRQDPGQGLRLIYYSQIVNDFQKGDIAEGYSVSREKKESFPLTVTSAQKNPTAFYLCASQQGGTEAFFGQGTRLTVV.

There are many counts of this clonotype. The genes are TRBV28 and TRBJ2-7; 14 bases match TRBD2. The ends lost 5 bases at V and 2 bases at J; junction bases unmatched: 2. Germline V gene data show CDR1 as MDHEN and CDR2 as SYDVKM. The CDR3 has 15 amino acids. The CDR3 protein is CASSPTSGRAYEQYF. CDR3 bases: TGTGCCAGCAGTCCGACTAGCGGGAGGGCCTACGAGCAGTACTTC.